The TCR beta chain described here comes from a study of T cells in Graves' hyperthyroidism and ophthalmopathy. Broader study findings: Most thyroid-expanded clonotypes above 0.001 were also found in blood.

On this clonotype: Its matching antigen is unknown. A read error may produce the germline difference seen at one junction end.

Amplification of TCR beta CDR3 regions was performed using RNA transcripts as template. First-round RT-PCR with HTBI primers amplified the TCR CDR3 region. TCRdb re-derived calls from the multiplex PCR reads in MiXCR, one entry per CDR3 protein. The table lists roughly 280,000 distinct CDR3 sequences, about 20% of them singletons, with under 65% in the top ten. Germline assignment: CDR1 SGHVS and CDR2 FNYEAQ. The CDR3 runs 13 residues. Isolation of PBMCs was performed on 10 ml fresh peripheral blood. The sequence came from a man in his thirties or forties with Graves' ophthalmopathy. The sequenced sample was blood. The J gene is TRBJ1-1, the V gene TRBV7-6; D gene uncertain. CDR3 in DNA: TGTGCCAGCAAAAGGGATCTGAACAATGAAGCTTTCTTT. Protein: CASKRDLNNEAFF.